Sequencing of this T cell receptor beta chain was carried out in a study of beta chain features in type 1 diabetes. Study-level findings and limits: Shorter templates might be favored by PCR, and equally so in patients and in controls. A moderate, significant TCRB CDR3 shortening appeared in type 1 diabetes across four CD4+ subsets.

Comment on this clone: Antigen unknown.

The CDR3 is made up of 12 amino acids. Deletions cut 5 bases from V and 9 bases from J, with 11 bases between. Germline CDR1 reads SSHAT; CDR2 reads FNYEAQ (reference sequence). The investigators reverse transcribed all of the isolated RNA, so they sequenced expressed TCRB transcripts. Generated by immunoSEQ multiplex PCR, the TCRdb table keeps only in-frame clones and is missing some. The table lists fewer than 450,000 clones, about 14% of them singletons, with roughly 0.015% in the top ten. This TCR came from a young woman with type 1 diabetes. V and J are TRBV7-7 and TRBJ2-1; maybe TRBD2 (6 bases). The sequenced sample consisted of naive CD4+ T cells from blood. The DNA of the CDR3 is TGTGCCAGCAGCCTTAGCGGCGGTGAGCAGTTCTTC. This translates into CASSLSGGEQFF.